This is a list of T cell receptor beta chains from one sample in a study of cytomegalovirus exposure and HLA in healthy donors. Produced via immunoSEQ multiplex PCR; TCRdb's table is partial and in-frame only. The repertoire holds approximately 160,000 clones, approximately 75% seen once, with under 2% in the top ten. The sample consisted of PBMCs. These TCRs come from a woman aged 18-29 years in good health and CMV-seronegative. Both conserved end residues are part of each CDR3. The order of the fields is clone size, V gene, CDR3 protein. Clone size is stated in some rows and not others, as once, few, many or a class when expanded.

size: once
V: TRBV19
CDR3: CASSIVGSSQETQYF

size: .
V: TRBV5-1
CDR3: CASSRTLAGPTGEQYF

size: once
V: TRBV6-1
CDR3: CASVEDRGNTEAFF

size: .
V: TRBV5-8
CDR3: CASKTQGRGNQPQHF

size: .
V: TRBV7-6
CDR3: CASTSGLAGGYEQYF

size: .
V: TRBV7-8
CDR3: CASSPGQSSGNTIYF

size: .
V: TRBV5-1
CDR3: CASSLRTGGSYEQYF

size: .
V: TRBV7-9
CDR3: CASSLLGGQKGYTF

size: .
V: TRBV5-8
CDR3: CASSWDDRDNQPQHF

size: few
V: TRBV21-1
CDR3: CASSKEGRGDVSYNEQFF

size: .
V: TRBV11-2
CDR3: CASSLGHRPSTDTQYF

size: few
V: TRBV6-1
CDR3: CASRPGQAGDTEAFF

size: .
V: TRBV10-2
CDR3: CASRPGQLNTEAFF

size: .
V: TRBV5-4
CDR3: CASSRDRDTEAFF

size: .
V: TRBV7-9
CDR3: CASSAKRDMSSYNEQFF

size: few
V: TRBV28
CDR3: CASSVAYNEQFF

size: .
V: TRBV9
CDR3: CASSVGLEGTQYF

size: few
V: TRBV5-1
CDR3: CASTSGGGPDTQYF

size: .
V: TRBV28
CDR3: CASSFGDRGNEQFF

size: .
V: TRBV15
CDR3: CATSRPQALTSNQETQYF